These T cell receptor beta chains were read from a single sample in a study of shared clonotypes between healthy human individuals. Sequencing used immunoSEQ multiplex PCR; TCRdb keeps in-frame clones, though not all of them. The profile covers some 2.4 million clones, with 93% appearing a single time and 0.36% taken by the ten largest. What was sequenced was naive CD4+ T cells from PBMCs. The receptors here all came from a man younger than 35 in good health. Some clones in this sample may be carry-over from other donors' samples. The CDR3 runs from the conserved cysteine through the conserved F or W. The D gene is left open where the match is weak. Size values are once, few and many counts, or a class for expanded clones, and some rows have none.

.	.	TRBV21-1	TRBJ2-3	CASSGGLAGGSGDTQYF	TGTGCCAGCAGCGGGGGGCTAGCGGGAGGGTCTGGGGATACGCAGTATTTT
.	.	TRBV11-1	TRBJ2-3	CASSLDYTDTQYF	TGTGCCAGCAGCTTGGATTACACAGATACGCAGTATTTT
.	.	TRBV27	TRBJ1-5	CASSLEGGQPQHF	TGTGCCAGCAGTTTAGAGGGTGGTCAGCCCCAGCATTTT
TRBD2	.	TRBV7-2	TRBJ2-5	CASSDPGTIQETQYF	TGTGCCAGCAGCGACCCGGGGACTATCCAAGAGACCCAGTACTTC
.	.	TRBV28	TRBJ2-5	CASTGIRETQYF	TGTGCCAGCACAGGGATCAGGGAGACCCAGTACTTC
TRBD2	.	TRBV14	TRBJ2-1	CASSQGREYEQFF	TGTGCCAGCAGCCAAGGGCGGGAGTATGAGCAGTTCTTC
.	.	TRBV5-5	TRBJ2-1	CASSLDRGASYNEQFF	TGTGCCAGCAGCTTGGATCGCGGGGCGTCCTACAATGAGCAGTTCTTC
.	.	TRBV28	TRBJ2-1	CASSPYRESYNEQFF	TGTGCCAGCAGCCCCTACAGGGAGAGCTACAATGAGCAGTTCTTC
TRBD2	.	TRBV27	TRBJ2-7	CASSLWTSGLGEQYF	TGTGCCAGCAGTTTATGGACTAGCGGGTTGGGCGAGCAGTACTTC
TRBD2	.	TRBV5-1	TRBJ2-1	CASSLEASGSRNNEQFF	TGCGCCAGCAGCTTGGAGGCTAGCGGGAGTAGGAACAATGAGCAGTTCTTC
TRBD2	.	TRBV28	TRBJ2-1	CASSQLTAGGINEQFF	TGTGCCAGCAGCCAATTAACAGCGGGAGGGATCAATGAGCAGTTCTTC
.	.	TRBV11-3	TRBJ1-1	CASSLGGAANTEAFF	TGTGCCAGCAGCTTAGGCGGGGCAGCTAACACTGAAGCTTTCTTT
.	once	TRBV28	TRBJ2-1	CASSLRDGSYNEQFF	TGTGCCAGCAGTTTGAGGGACGGCTCCTACAATGAGCAGTTCTTC
TRBD1	.	TRBV9	TRBJ1-2	CASSAGGDYGYTF	TGTGCCAGCAGCGCAGGGGGGGACTATGGCTACACCTTC
.	.	TRBV4-3	TRBJ1-1	CASSQVAGEAFF	TGCGCCAGCAGCCAAGTTGCGGGGGAAGCTTTCTTT
.	.	TRBV6-1	TRBJ2-7	CASSVMRDYEQYF	TGTGCCAGCAGTGTCATGAGGGACTACGAGCAGTACTTC
.	.	TRBV28	TRBJ2-3	CASSLDMFTVPTDTQYF	TGTGCCAGCAGTTTAGACATGTTTACAGTCCCAACAGATACGCAGTATTTT
TRBD1	.	TRBV5-1	TRBJ2-7	CASSLGFGTGIDEQYF	TGCGCCAGCAGCTTGGGCTTTGGGACAGGGATCGACGAGCAGTACTTC
.	.	TRBV7-2	TRBJ2-5	CASSLGPRETQYF	TGTGCCAGCAGCTTAGGGCCCCGGGAGACCCAGTACTTC
TRBD2	.	TRBV7-8	TRBJ2-2	CASSRVAGDVTGELFF	TGTGCCAGCAGCCGCGTAGCGGGAGACGTCACCGGGGAGCTGTTTTTT
TRBD1	.	TRBV7-9	TRBJ1-2	CASSLDWDRAANGYTF	TGTGCCAGCAGCTTAGACTGGGACAGGGCTGCGAATGGCTACACCTTC
.	.	TRBV2	TRBJ1-5	CASSEIRGEQPQHF	TGTGCCAGCAGTGAAATCCGGGGGGAACAGCCCCAGCATTTT
TRBD2	.	TRBV28	TRBJ2-1	CASSLSSGRSTIF	TGTGCCAGCAGTTTATCCAGCGGGAGATCCACCATCTTC
.	.	TRBV5-1	TRBJ1-1	CASSLNIQRGGNTEAFF	TGCGCCAGCAGCCTAAACATACAGCGGGGTGGAAACACTGAAGCTTTCTTT
.	.	TRBV6-1	TRBJ2-3	CASKGSISTDTQYF	TGTGCCAGCAAAGGTTCTATCAGCACAGATACGCAGTATTTT
.	.	TRBV15	TRBJ2-3	CATSRDPRPFSTDTQYF	TGTGCCACCAGCAGAGATCCGCGGCCTTTTAGCACAGATACGCAGTATTTT
.	once	TRBV11-2	TRBJ2-7	CASSPQGYEQYF	TGTGCCAGCAGCCCTCAGGGGTACGAGCAGTACTTC
.	.	TRBV7-3	TRBJ2-5	CASSRQEGETQYF	TGTGCCAGCAGCCGACAGGAGGGAGAGACCCAGTACTTC
TRBD1	.	TRBV6-5	TRBJ2-5	CATITGAGETQYF	TGTGCCACCATTACAGGGGCTGGAGAGACCCAGTACTTC
TRBD2	.	TRBV6-5	TRBJ2-1	CASSRWEGRENEQFF	TGTGCCAGCAGCCGCTGGGAGGGGAGAGAAAATGAGCAGTTCTTC
TRBD2	.	TRBV19	TRBJ2-7	CASSIGTLGRHQYF	TGTGCCAGTAGTATAGGCACCCTCGGGAGGCATCAGTACTTC
.	.	TRBV29-1	TRBJ1-2	CSVEPGWNYGYTF	TGCAGCGTTGAACCGGGGTGGAACTATGGCTACACCTTC
.	.	TRBV18	TRBJ2-5	CASSPPWGRGIQETQYF	TGTGCCAGCTCACCACCCTGGGGCAGGGGTATCCAAGAGACCCAGTACTTC
.	once	TRBV5-1	TRBJ2-1	CASSSSLGSYNEQFF	TGCGCCAGCAGCTCCTCCTTAGGAAGCTACAATGAGCAGTTCTTC
.	.	TRBV14	TRBJ2-1	CASRHLRARGNEQFF	TGTGCCAGCAGACATCTTCGGGCCCGGGGCAATGAGCAGTTCTTC
TRBD1	.	TRBV4-3	TRBJ2-3	CASSQRQGDTQYF	TGCGCCAGCAGCCAACGACAGGGGGATACGCAGTATTTT
.	.	TRBV6-1	TRBJ1-5	CASTTGPPGGPQHF	TGTGCCAGCACGACCGGGCCCCCGGGGGGGCCCCAGCATTTT
.	.	TRBV5-6	TRBJ2-5	CASSLSGREATQYF	TGTGCCAGCAGCTTGAGTGGCAGGGAGGCGACCCAGTACTTC
.	.	TRBV7-3	TRBJ2-1	CASSLEPYNEQFF	TGTGCCAGCAGCTTGGAGCCCTACAATGAGCAGTTCTTC
.	once	TRBV28	TRBJ1-1	CASSLNLVGTEAFF	TGTGCCAGCAGTTTAAACCTAGTAGGGACTGAAGCTTTCTTT
TRBD1	once	TRBV6-1	TRBJ2-1	CASSRDRVYNEQFF	TGTGCCAGCAGTCGAGACAGGGTCTACAATGAGCAGTTCTTC
TRBD2	.	TRBV27	TRBJ2-1	CASTPGGWGEQFF	TGTGCCAGCACCCCGGGGGGGTGGGGTGAGCAGTTCTTC
.	.	TRBV5-1	TRBJ1-1	CASSTYRTAGTEAFF	TGCGCCAGCAGCACGTACAGGACAGCTGGCACTGAAGCTTTCTTT
.	.	TRBV12-5	TRBJ2-3	CASGQDGTDTQYF	TGTGCTAGTGGACAGGATGGCACAGATACGCAGTATTTT
.	.	TRBV6-1	TRBJ1-5	CASSEPGWRLNQPQHF	TGTGCCAGCAGTGAACCAGGGTGGAGGTTGAATCAGCCCCAGCATTTT
.	.	TRBV11-2	TRBJ1-1	CASSLGGAIEAFF	TGTGCCAGCAGCTTAGGGGGCGCGATTGAAGCTTTCTTT
TRBD2	.	TRBV25-1	TRBJ2-2	CASGGTSGNPTGELFF	TGTGCCAGCGGGGGGACTAGCGGGAATCCAACCGGGGAGCTGTTTTTT
.	once	TRBV2	TRBJ1-4	CASSGTQGVEKLFF	TGTGCCAGCAGTGGGACACAAGGAGTTGAAAAACTGTTTTTT
TRBD1	.	TRBV7-9	TRBJ2-5	CASSSHGQVETQYF	TGTGCCAGCAGCTCCCACGGACAGGTGGAGACCCAGTACTTC
.	.	TRBV13	TRBJ2-1	CASSLRRANEQFF	TGTGCCAGCAGCTTACGGCGGGCCAATGAGCAGTTCTTC
TRBD1	.	TRBV7-2	TRBJ2-7	CASSLFLVGQGTYEQYF	TGTGCCAGCAGCTTATTTCTGGTAGGACAGGGCACCTACGAGCAGTACTTC
.	.	TRBV29-1	TRBJ2-2	CSVDISITGELFF	TGCAGCGTTGATATCTCCATTACCGGGGAGCTGTTTTTT
TRBD1	few	TRBV2	TRBJ1-1	CASSRQGPNTEAFF	TGTGCCAGCAGCAGACAGGGACCGAACACTGAAGCTTTCTTT
.	.	TRBV5-4	TRBJ1-1	CASSLVRGSEAFF	TGTGCCAGCAGCTTGGTGCGGGGTTCTGAAGCTTTCTTT
.	.	TRBV6-4	TRBJ1-1	CASSDSDGRNTEAFF	TGTGCCAGCAGTGACTCGGACGGGAGGAACACTGAAGCTTTCTTT